This record looks at one TCR beta chain sequence and its context. Its matching antigen is unknown. This may be a read error, as it is one base from a much larger clone. These data come from a study of blood T cells in healthy people across ages. The study's findings and limits: Estimated diversity across one million T cells was deemed an underestimate. Researchers report that TCR beta diversity correlated strongly with naive T cell percentage.

Combining a sample-barcoded 5' primer with a J-beta primer mix, a second PCR ran for about 7 to 11 cycles. A template-switch adaptor containing 12 random nucleotides labeled each cDNA molecule. One entry per CDR3 protein results from TCRdb running MiXCR on the 5' RACE reads. Of 700,000 to 850,000 distinct CDR3 sequences detected, around 36% appear once; the ten largest clones hold approximately 12%. Extractions gave at least 5 micrograms of total RNA per sample. The CDR3 consists of 14 residues. The source of this sequence is a man aged 18 to 30 in good health. The chain employs TRBV12-3 or TRBV12-4 and TRBJ1-2; TRBD1 agrees at 7 bases. The specimen was blood. CDR3 sequence reads: CAGSPGQFSRGYTF. The CDR3 bases are TGTGCCGGCAGTCCGGGACAGTTTTCCCGGGGCTACACCTTC.